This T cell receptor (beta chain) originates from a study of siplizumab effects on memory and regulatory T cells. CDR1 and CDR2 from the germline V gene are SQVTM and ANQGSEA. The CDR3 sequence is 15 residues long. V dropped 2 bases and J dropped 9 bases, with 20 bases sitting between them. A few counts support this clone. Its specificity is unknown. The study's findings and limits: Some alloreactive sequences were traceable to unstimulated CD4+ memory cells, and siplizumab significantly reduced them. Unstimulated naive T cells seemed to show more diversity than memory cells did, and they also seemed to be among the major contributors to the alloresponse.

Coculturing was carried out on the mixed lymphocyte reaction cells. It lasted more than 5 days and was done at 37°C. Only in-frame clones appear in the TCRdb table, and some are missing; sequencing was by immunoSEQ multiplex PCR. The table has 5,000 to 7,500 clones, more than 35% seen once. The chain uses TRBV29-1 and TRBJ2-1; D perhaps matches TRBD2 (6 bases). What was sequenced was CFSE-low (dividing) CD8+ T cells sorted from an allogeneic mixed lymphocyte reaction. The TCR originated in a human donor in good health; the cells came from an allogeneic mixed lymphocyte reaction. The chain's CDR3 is CSVENPRLDFGEQFF. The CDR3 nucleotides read TGCAGCGTTGAAAACCCTAGACTAGATTTCGGTGAGCAGTTCTTC.